One and the same sample provided the 15 T cell receptor beta chains below, sequenced in a study of blood T cell repertoires in COVID-19. TCRdb's copy holds only in-frame clones and misses some; the assay was immunoSEQ multiplex PCR. The repertoire holds roughly 150,000 clones, with around 80% as singletons. The sequencing sample was made of peripheral blood. Receptors were obtained from a human donor with acute or convalescent COVID-19. The donor label of this sample is uncertain.

The chain uses TRBV5-5 and TRBJ1-2; D is ambiguous. The CDR3 length is 15 residues. Trimming removed 1 base at V and 0 bases at J, with 10 bases between. Germline CDR1 reads SGHKS; CDR2 reads YYEKEE (reference sequence). The CDR3 loop is CASSLSGETNYGYTF. CDR3 DNA: TGTGCCAGCAGCTTGAGCGGGGAGACTAACTATGGCTACACCTTC.

The chain uses TRBV5-4 and TRBJ1-1, with TRBD1 matching 7 bases. The CDR3 contains 14 residues. The V segment lost 4 bases and the J segment 2 bases; nucleotides outside the gene matches: 5. Germline V gene lookup returns CDR1 SGHNT and CDR2 YYREEE (reference sequence). CDR3: CASSPRTGNTEAFF. CDR3 DNA: TGTGCCAGCAGCCCCCGGACAGGAAACACTGAAGCTTTCTTT.

The rearrangement links TRBV5-1 to TRBJ1-1; TRBD1 matches at 7 bases. The CDR3 loop spans 16 amino acids. The trim removed 0 bases at V and 1 base at J, leaving 6 bases unmatched. Germline V lookup: CDR1 SGHRS, CDR2 YFSETQ. The CDR3 reads CASSLGSRTGNTEAFF. The CDR3 region has the DNA TGCGCCAGCAGCTTGGGGAGCCGGACAGGGAACACTGAAGCTTTCTTT. Combining the CDR3 with reference TRBV5-1 and TRBJ1-1 gives the whole variable domain KAGVTQTPRYLIKTRGQQVTLSCSPISGHRSVSWYQQTPGQGLQFLFEYFSETQRNKGNFPGRFSGRQFSNSRSEMNVSTLELGDSALYLCASSLGSRTGNTEAFFGQGTRLTVV.

This clone was detected only once. The chain recombines TRBV2 with TRBJ2-2, with D possibly matching TRBD1 (6 bases). This CDR3 comprises 15 residues. V was pared by 5 bases and J by 0 bases, with 10 bases between. Germline CDR1 reads SNHLY; CDR2 reads FYNNEI. CDR3: CASSKGVSNTGELFF. CDR3 nucleotides: TGTGCCAGCAGTAAGGGGGTATCGAACACCGGGGAGCTGTTTTTT. Full variable domain (rest looked up from reference TRBV2 and TRBJ2-2): EPEVTQTPSHQVTQMGQEVILRCVPISNHLYFYWYRQILGQKVEFLVSFYNNEISEKSEIFDDQFSVERPDGSNFTLKIRSTKLEDSAMYFCASSKGVSNTGELFFGEGSRLTVL.

The chain joins TRBV7-6 to TRBJ2-3; TRBD1 matches at 9 bases. Germline lookup yields CDR1 SGHVS and CDR2 FNYEAQ. V lost 3 bases, J lost 0 bases, and 7 bases stayed unmatched. CDR3 length equals 17 residues. CDR3 sequence reads: CASSFNPQGASTDTQYF. The CDR3 nucleotides read TGTGCCAGCAGCTTTAACCCACAGGGGGCAAGCACAGATACGCAGTATTTT.

This clone occurred once. The sample contains more than one DNA sequence encoding this CDR3. This chain links TRBV5-1 with TRBJ1-4, with 9 bases matching TRBD1. Germline V gene data show CDR1 as SGHRS and CDR2 as YFSETQ. The V and J ends lost 4 bases and 7 bases, in that order; junction bases with no gene match: 5. The CDR3 runs 14 residues. CDR3 in amino acids: CASSLGQGGEKLFF. CDR3 nucleotide sequence: TGCGCCAGCAGCCTGGGACAGGGCGGTGAAAAACTGTTTTTT.

This chain joins TRBV11-3 and TRBJ2-2, with D possibly being TRBD1 (6 bases). Germline values: CDR1 SGHNT, CDR2 YENEEA. V dropped 5 bases and J dropped 0 bases, with 13 bases sitting between them. The CDR3 runs to 16 residues. CDR3 nucleotide sequence: TGTGCCAGCAGCCTCCGACAGGCAACGAACACCGGGGAGCTGTTTTTT. This translates into CASSLRQATNTGELFF.

This rearrangement joins TRBV20-1 to TRBJ1-1, with D maybe TRBD1 (6 bases). V lost 5 bases and J 6 bases, leaving 10 bases between the germline ends. The CDR3 loop spans 11 amino acids. Per the germline V gene, CDR1 is DFQATT and CDR2 is SNEGSKA (reference sequence). The CDR3 sequence is CSAGRTAEAFF. DNA of the CDR3: TGCAGTGCTGGCCGGACAGCTGAAGCTTTCTTT.

This clone was seen just once. The V call is TRBV6-5, the J call TRBJ1-2; 10 nucleotides match TRBD1. The germline V gene encodes CDR1 MNHEY and CDR2 SVGAGI. With V trimmed by 7 bases and J by 8 bases, 7 bases remained unmatched. There are 13 residues in the CDR3. For the CDR3, the DNA is TGTGCCAGCACCTCGGGACAGGGGCTCGGCTACACCTTC. It yields the protein CASTSGQGLGYTF.

This clone has just one count. The J gene is TRBJ2-5, the V gene TRBV19, with 13 bases fitting TRBD2. This CDR3 has 16 amino acids. Germline CDR1 reads LNHDA; CDR2 reads SQIVND (reference sequence). The J segment lost 2 bases and the V segment lost 5 bases, leaving 5 bases of the junction unmatched. DNA of the CDR3: TGTGCCAGTAGTCCCCGGGGACTAGCGGGGCAAGAGACCCAGTACTTC. It codes for CASSPRGLAGQETQYF.

The rearrangement joins TRBV3-1 (or the pseudogene TRBV3-2) to TRBJ1-2, with D possibly being TRBD1 (6 bases). CDR3 length: 16 residues. The germline V gene encodes CDR1 LGHDT and CDR2 YNNKEL (reference sequence). Trimming took 5 bases from V and 4 from J, leaving 20 bases between them. In DNA, the CDR3 is TGTGCCAGCAGCGCCACCTCGGGCAGGGGAATCTATGGCTACACCTTC. Protein sequence: CASSATSGRGIYGYTF.

The chain has TRBV6-6 and TRBJ2-2; possibly TRBD1 or TRBD2 for D (7 bases each). Trimming pared 6 bases from V and 2 bases from J, leaving 19 bases between. This CDR3 spans 17 amino acids. In germline, CDR1 is MNHNY, CDR2 SVGAGI (reference sequence). CDR3 region: CASRRQGGGGNTGELFF. The CDR3 DNA sequence: TGTGCCAGCAGACGACAGGGAGGGGGAGGAAACACCGGGGAGCTGTTTTTT.

The genes are TRBV5-1 and TRBJ2-1; a weak D match, TRBD1 (6 bases). From germline, CDR1 is SGHRS and CDR2 YFSETQ. This CDR3 has 15 amino acids. The V end lost 0 bases, the J end lost 2 bases, and 9 bases lay between the germline ends. The CDR3 loop reads CASSLDTGTYNEQFF. The CDR3, as DNA: TGCGCCAGCAGCTTGGATACAGGGACCTACAATGAGCAGTTCTTC.

The chain combines TRBV11-2 with TRBJ2-2; D uncertain. The CDR3 is 14 amino acids. The germline V gene encodes CDR1 SGHAT and CDR2 FQNNGV. Trimming left V 6 bases short and J 1 base short, with 9 bases between. The CDR3 region is CASRVRQNTGELFF. CDR3 DNA sequence: TGTGCCAGCAGGGTCAGACAGAACACCGGGGAGCTGTTTTTT.

This clone has more than one count but fewer than ten. The chain joins TRBV11-2 to TRBJ1-2; a possible D gene is TRBD1 (5 bases). Trimming stripped 2 bases from V and 2 bases from J, with 18 bases between. CDR1 and CDR2 (germline): SGHAT, FQNNGV. This CDR3 has 17 residues. The CDR3 region has the DNA TGTGCCAGCAGCTTAATCGTCTGGGGCCGCTCGAACTATGGCTACACCTTC. Translated, it gives CASSLIVWGRSNYGYTF.